Listed below are T cell receptor beta chains from one sample, sequenced in a study of beta chain features in type 1 diabetes. Sequencing used immunoSEQ multiplex PCR; TCRdb keeps in-frame clones, though not all of them. The sample lists under 130,000 clones, about 26% occurring once. The material sequenced was central memory CD4+ T cells from blood. Source of these receptors: a woman younger than 30 with type 1 diabetes. Both conserved end residues are part of each CDR3. D genes are given only for firm matches. A row's size may be missing; if present it is once, few, many or a size class.

CDR3 protein | CDR3 DNA | clone size | D gene | J gene | V gene
CASSFGGEQFF | TGTGCCAGCAGCTTCGGGGGTGAGCAGTTCTTC | NA | NA | TRBJ2-1 | TRBV7-9
CASSDPGTVYNEQFF | TGTGCCAGTAGTGATCCCGGGACTGTTTACAATGAGCAGTTCTTC | NA | NA | TRBJ2-1 | TRBV19
CASSPTGTGRYQPQHF | TGTGCCAGCTCACCAACCGGGACAGGGAGGTATCAGCCCCAGCATTTT | NA | TRBD1 | TRBJ1-5 | TRBV18
CASSGDRVYGYTF | TGTGCCAGCAGTGGGGACAGGGTGTATGGCTACACCTTC | few | TRBD1 | TRBJ1-2 | TRBV27
CASSTQTSLPYEQYF | TGTGCCAGCAGCACTCAGACTAGCCTACCCTACGAGCAGTACTTC | few | TRBD2 | TRBJ2-7 | TRBV5-4
CASSLVFLANTEAFF | TGTGCCAGCAGCTTAGTGTTCCTAGCGAACACTGAAGCTTTCTTT | NA | NA | TRBJ1-1 | TRBV11-2
CASNLLPSCYEQYF | TGTGCCAGCAATTTACTCCCTAGTTGCTACGAGCAGTACTTC | NA | NA | TRBJ2-7 | TRBV6-7
CASSIGTSGSGHEQFF | TGTGCCAGCAGTATTGGGACTAGCGGGAGTGGCCATGAGCAGTTCTTC | NA | TRBD2 | TRBJ2-1 | TRBV2
CASSRREDTGELFF | TGTGCCAGCTCTCGCAGGGAAGACACCGGGGAGCTGTTTTTT | NA | NA | TRBJ2-2 | TRBV18
CASSSEFPAGAINEQFF | TGTGCCAGCAGCTCCGAATTCCCGGCGGGAGCTATCAATGAGCAGTTCTTC | few | TRBD2 | TRBJ2-1 | TRBV5-6
CASRGRTPGAFVMEQFF | TGTGCCAGCAGGGGGAGGACACCCGGGGCCTTCGTCATGGAGCAGTTCTTC | few | NA | TRBJ2-1 | TRBV5-6
CASSRFHSGSYEQYF | TGTGCCAGCAGCCGATTTCATAGCGGGAGCTACGAGCAGTACTTC | few | TRBD2 | TRBJ2-7 | TRBV9
CSVFGTQGQEQFF | TGCAGCGTTTTTGGCACACAGGGCCAAGAGCAGTTCTTC | NA | NA | TRBJ2-1 | TRBV29-1
CASSVDGIAGGGREQYF | TGTGCCAGCAGCGTAGACGGAATAGCGGGCGGTGGGCGCGAGCAGTACTTC | NA | TRBD2 | TRBJ2-7 | TRBV9
CASSPRASGSSSSYNEQFF | TGTGCCAGCAGCCCGAGGGCTAGCGGGAGCTCGAGCTCCTACAATGAGCAGTTCTTC | few | TRBD2 | TRBJ2-1 | TRBV7-2
CASSKVEHVQETQYF | TGTGCCAGCAGCAAAGTTGAACATGTACAAGAGACCCAGTACTTC | few | NA | TRBJ2-5 | TRBV21-1